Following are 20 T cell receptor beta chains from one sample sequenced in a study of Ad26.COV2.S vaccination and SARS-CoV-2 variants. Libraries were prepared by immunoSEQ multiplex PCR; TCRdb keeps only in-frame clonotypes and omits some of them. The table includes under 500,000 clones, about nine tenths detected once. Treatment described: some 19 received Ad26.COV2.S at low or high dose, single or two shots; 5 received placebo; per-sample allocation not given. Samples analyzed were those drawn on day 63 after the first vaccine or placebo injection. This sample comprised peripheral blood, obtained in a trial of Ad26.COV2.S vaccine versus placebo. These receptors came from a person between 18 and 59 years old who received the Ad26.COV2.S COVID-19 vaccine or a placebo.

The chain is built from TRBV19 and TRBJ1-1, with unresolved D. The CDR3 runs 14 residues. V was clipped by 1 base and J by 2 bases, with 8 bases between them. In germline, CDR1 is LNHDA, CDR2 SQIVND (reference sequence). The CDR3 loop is CASSIGQVNTEAFF. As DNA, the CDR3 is TGTGCCAGTAGTATAGGTCAGGTAAACACTGAAGCTTTCTTT.

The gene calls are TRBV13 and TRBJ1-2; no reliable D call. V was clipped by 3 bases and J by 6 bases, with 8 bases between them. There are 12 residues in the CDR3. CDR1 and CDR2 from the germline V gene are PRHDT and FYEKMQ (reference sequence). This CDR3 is CASSFNWDGYTF. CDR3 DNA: TGTGCCAGCAGCTTCAATTGGGATGGCTACACCTTC. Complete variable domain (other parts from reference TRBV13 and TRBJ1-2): AAGVIQSPRHLIKEKRETATLKCYPIPRHDTVYWYQQGPGQDPQFLISFYEKMQSDKGSIPDRFSAQQFSDYHSELNMSSLELGDSALYFCASSFNWDGYTFGSGTRLTVV.

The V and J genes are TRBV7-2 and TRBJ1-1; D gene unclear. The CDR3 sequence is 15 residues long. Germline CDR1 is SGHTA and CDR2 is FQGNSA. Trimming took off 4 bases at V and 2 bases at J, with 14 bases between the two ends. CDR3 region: CASSSHGGLNTEAFF. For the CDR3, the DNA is TGTGCCAGCAGCTCTCACGGAGGGCTTAACACTGAAGCTTTCTTT. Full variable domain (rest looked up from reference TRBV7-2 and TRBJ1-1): GAGVSQSPSNKVTEKGKDVELRCDPISGHTALYWYRQSLGQGLEFLIYFQGNSAPDKSGLPSDRFSAERTGGSVSTLTIQRTQQEDSAVYLCASSSHGGLNTEAFFGQGTRLTVV.

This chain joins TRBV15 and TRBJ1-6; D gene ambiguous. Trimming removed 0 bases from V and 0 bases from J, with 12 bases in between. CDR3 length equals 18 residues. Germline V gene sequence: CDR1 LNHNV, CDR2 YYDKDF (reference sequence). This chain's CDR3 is CATSRDVPGSSYNSPLHF. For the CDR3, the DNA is TGTGCCACCAGCAGAGATGTGCCGGGAAGCTCCTATAATTCACCCCTCCACTTT.

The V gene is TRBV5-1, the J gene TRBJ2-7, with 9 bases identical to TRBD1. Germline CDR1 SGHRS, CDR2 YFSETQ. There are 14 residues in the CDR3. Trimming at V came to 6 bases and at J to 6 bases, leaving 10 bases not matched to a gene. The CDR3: CASTSGTGKAEQYF. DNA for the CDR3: TGCGCCAGCACTTCCGGGACAGGGAAGGCCGAGCAGTACTTC.

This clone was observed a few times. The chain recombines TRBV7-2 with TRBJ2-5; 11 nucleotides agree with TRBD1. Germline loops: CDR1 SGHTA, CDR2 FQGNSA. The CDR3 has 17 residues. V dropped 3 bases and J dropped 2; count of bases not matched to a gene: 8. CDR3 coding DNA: TGTGCCAGCAGCTTTAGGGACAGGGGGGGATTTCAAGAGACCCAGTACTTC. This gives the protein CASSFRDRGGFQETQYF.

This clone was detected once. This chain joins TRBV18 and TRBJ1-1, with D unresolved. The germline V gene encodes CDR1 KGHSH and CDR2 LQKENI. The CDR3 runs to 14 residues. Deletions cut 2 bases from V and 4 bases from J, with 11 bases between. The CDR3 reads CASSPEVQFTEAFF. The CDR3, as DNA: TGTGCCAGCTCACCAGAAGTTCAGTTCACTGAAGCTTTCTTT.

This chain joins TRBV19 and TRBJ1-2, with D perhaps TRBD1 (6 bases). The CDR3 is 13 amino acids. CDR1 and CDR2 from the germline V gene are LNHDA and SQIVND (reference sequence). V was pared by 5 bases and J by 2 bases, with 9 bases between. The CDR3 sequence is CASSPQGNYGYTF. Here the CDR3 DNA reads TGTGCCAGTAGTCCTCAGGGGAACTATGGCTACACCTTC.

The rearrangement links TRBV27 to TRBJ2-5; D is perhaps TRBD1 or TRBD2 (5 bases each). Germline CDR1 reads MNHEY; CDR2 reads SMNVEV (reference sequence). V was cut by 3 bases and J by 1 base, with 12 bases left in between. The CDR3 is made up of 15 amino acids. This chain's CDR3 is CASSLSLGPQETQYF. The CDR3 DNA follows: TGTGCCAGCAGTTTGAGCCTGGGACCCCAAGAGACCCAGTACTTC.

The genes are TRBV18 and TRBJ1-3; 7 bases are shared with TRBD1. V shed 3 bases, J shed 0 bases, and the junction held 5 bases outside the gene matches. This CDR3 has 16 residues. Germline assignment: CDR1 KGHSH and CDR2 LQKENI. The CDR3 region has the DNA TGTGCCAGCTCACCGGAGGGACAGCTCTCTGGAAACACCATATATTTT. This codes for CASSPEGQLSGNTIYF.

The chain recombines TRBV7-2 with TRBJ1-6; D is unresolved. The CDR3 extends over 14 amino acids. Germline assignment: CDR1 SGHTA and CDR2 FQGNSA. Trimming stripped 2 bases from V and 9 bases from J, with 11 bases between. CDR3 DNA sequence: TGTGCCAGCAGCTTACGTGGAGGGAGTTCACCCCTCCACTTT. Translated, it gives CASSLRGGSSPLHF.

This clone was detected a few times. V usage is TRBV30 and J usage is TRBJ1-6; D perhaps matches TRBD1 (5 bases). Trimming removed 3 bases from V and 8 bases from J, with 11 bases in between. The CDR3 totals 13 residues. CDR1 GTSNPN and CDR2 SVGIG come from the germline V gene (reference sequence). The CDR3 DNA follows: TGTGCCTGGAGGGCTGGGGGGGATTCACCCCTCCACTTT. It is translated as CAWRAGGDSPLHF.

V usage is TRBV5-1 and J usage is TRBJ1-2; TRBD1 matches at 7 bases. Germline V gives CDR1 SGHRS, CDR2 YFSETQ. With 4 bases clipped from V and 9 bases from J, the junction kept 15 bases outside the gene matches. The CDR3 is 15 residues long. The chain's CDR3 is CASSPLTGTHYRYTF. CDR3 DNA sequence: TGCGCCAGCAGCCCCCTGACAGGGACGCACTACCGCTACACCTTC.

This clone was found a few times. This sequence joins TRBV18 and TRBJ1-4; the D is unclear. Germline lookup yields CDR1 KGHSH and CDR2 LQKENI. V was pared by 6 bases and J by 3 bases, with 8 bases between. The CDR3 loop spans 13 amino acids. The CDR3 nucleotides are TGTGCCAGCTCGCGCGGGTCTAATGAAAAACTGTTTTTT. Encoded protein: CASSRGSNEKLFF.

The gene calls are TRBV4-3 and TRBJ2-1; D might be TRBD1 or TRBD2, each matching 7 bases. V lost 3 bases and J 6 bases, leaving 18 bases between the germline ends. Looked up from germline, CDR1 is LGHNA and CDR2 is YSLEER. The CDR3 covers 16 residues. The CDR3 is CASSQESGTDTNEQFF. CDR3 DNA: TGCGCCAGCAGCCAGGAAAGCGGGACAGATACCAATGAGCAGTTCTTC.

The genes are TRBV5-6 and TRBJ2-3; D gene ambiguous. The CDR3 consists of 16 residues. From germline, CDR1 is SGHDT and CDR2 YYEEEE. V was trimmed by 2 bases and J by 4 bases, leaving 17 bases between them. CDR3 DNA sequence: TGTGCCAGCAGCTTAGAGAGGTCCAGCTCCCCAGATACGCAGTATTTT. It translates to CASSLERSSSPDTQYF. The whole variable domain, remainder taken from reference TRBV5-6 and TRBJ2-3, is DAGVTQSPTHLIKTRGQQVTLRCSPKSGHDTVSWYQQALGQGPQFIFQYYEEEERQRGNFPDRFSGHQFPNYSSELNVNALLLGDSALYLCASSLERSSSPDTQYFGPGTRLTVL.

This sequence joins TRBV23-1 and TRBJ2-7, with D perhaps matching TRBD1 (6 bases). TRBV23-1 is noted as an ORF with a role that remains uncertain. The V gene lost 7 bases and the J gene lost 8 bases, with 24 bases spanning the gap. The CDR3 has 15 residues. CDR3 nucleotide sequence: TGCGCCAGCACCCTCAATTCGGGACAAGGTCAACAGCAGTACTTC. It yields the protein CASTLNSGQGQQQYF.

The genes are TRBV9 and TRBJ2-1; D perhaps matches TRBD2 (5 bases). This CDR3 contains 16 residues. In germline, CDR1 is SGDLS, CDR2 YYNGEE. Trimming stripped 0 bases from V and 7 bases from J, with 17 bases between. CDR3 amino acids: CASSVEGRGRRNEQFF. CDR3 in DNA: TGTGCCAGCAGCGTAGAAGGGAGAGGGCGCCGAAATGAGCAGTTCTTC. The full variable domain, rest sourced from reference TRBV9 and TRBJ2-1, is DSGVTQTPKHLITATGQRVTLRCSPRSGDLSVYWYQQSLDQGLQFLIQYYNGEERAKGNILERFSAQQFPDLHSELNLSSLELGDSALYFCASSVEGRGRRNEQFFGPGTRLTVL.

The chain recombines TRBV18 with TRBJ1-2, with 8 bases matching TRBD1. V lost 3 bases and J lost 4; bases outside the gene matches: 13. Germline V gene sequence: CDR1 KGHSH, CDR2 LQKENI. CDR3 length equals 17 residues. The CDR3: CASSPPPPGGSPYGYTF. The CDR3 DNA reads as TGTGCCAGCTCACCCCCTCCGCCAGGGGGCTCCCCCTATGGCTACACCTTC.

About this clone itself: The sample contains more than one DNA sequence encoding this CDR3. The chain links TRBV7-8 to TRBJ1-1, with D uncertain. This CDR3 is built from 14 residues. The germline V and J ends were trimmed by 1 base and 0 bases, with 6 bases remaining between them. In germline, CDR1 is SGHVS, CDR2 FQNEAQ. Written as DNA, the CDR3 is TGTGCCAGCAGCTTAGTCTCGATGAACACTGAAGCTTTCTTT. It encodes CASSLVSMNTEAFF.